This T cell receptor (beta chain) is from a study of cytomegalovirus exposure and HLA in healthy donors. The study's findings and limits: Earlier findings revealed that most TCR beta V segments proved productive either about 87% or about 30% of the time.

Researchers ran the PCR with 60 Vbeta and 13 Jbeta primers. Generated by immunoSEQ multiplex PCR, the TCRdb table keeps only in-frame clones and is missing some. The profile covers fewer than 200,000 clones, with around 75% appearing a single time and approximately 2.1% taken by the ten largest. From germline, CDR1 is SGHVS and CDR2 FQNEAQ. V was pared by 3 bases and J by 2 bases, with 8 bases between. This CDR3 spans 14 amino acids. Worth noting for this clone: No antigen is known for it.

This TCR derives from a male donor in good health and CMV-seronegative. This chain connects TRBV7-8 to TRBJ1-3; D not certain. The specimen sequenced was PBMCs. The CDR3 sequence is CASSFEDTGNTIYF. CDR3 in DNA: TGTGCCAGCAGCTTCGAGGATACTGGAAACACCATATATTTT.